This is a list of T cell receptor beta chains from one sample in a study of shared clonotypes between healthy human individuals. Repertoires were generated with immunoSEQ multiplex PCR, while TCRdb's copy carries only in-frame clones and drops some. The sample records about 2 million clones, approximately 94% being singletons. Sequenced: naive CD8+ T cells sorted from blood. These receptor sequences come from a young man in good health. The CDR3 runs from the conserved cysteine through the conserved F or W. Fields, in order: clone size, D gene, J gene, V gene, CDR3 protein, CDR3 DNA. D genes are given only for firm matches. Clone size, where shown, is once, few, many, or a class for clones that have expanded.

clone_size: NA
d_call: TRBD1
j_call: TRBJ2-7
v_call: TRBV19
cdr3_aa: CASSTLTGVYEQYF
cdr3_nt: TGTGCCAGTAGTACCTTGACAGGGGTGTACGAGCAGTACTTC

clone_size: NA
d_call: NA
j_call: TRBJ1-4
v_call: TRBV6-6
cdr3_aa: CASSYSIGVGEKLFF
cdr3_nt: TGTGCCAGCAGTTACTCGATCGGGGTTGGGGAAAAACTGTTTTTT

clone_size: NA
d_call: NA
j_call: TRBJ2-3
v_call: TRBV27
cdr3_aa: CASSPLSWRSSTDTQYF
cdr3_nt: TGTGCCAGCAGTCCCCTGTCGTGGAGATCTAGCACAGATACGCAGTATTTT

clone_size: NA
d_call: TRBD1
j_call: TRBJ2-2
v_call: TRBV6-6
cdr3_aa: CATHSTGQGQGELFF
cdr3_nt: TGTGCCACTCACTCCACGGGACAGGGTCAAGGGGAGCTGTTTTTT

clone_size: once
d_call: NA
j_call: TRBJ1-1
v_call: TRBV6-5
cdr3_aa: CASSYLLTTEAFF
cdr3_nt: TGTGCCAGCAGTTACCTCTTGACCACTGAAGCTTTCTTT

clone_size: NA
d_call: NA
j_call: TRBJ1-5
v_call: TRBV5-6
cdr3_aa: CASSLGGYSNQPQHF
cdr3_nt: TGTGCCAGCAGCTTGGGTGGGTATAGCAATCAGCCCCAGCATTTT

clone_size: NA
d_call: NA
j_call: TRBJ2-2
v_call: TRBV4-1
cdr3_aa: CASSHPNGGTTGELFF
cdr3_nt: TGCGCCAGCAGCCATCCCAACGGCGGGACCACCGGGGAGCTGTTTTTT

clone_size: NA
d_call: TRBD1
j_call: TRBJ1-1
v_call: TRBV9
cdr3_aa: CASSSPQGANTEAFF
cdr3_nt: TGTGCCAGCAGCTCCCCACAGGGGGCGAACACTGAAGCTTTCTTT

clone_size: NA
d_call: TRBD1
j_call: TRBJ2-3
v_call: TRBV30
cdr3_aa: CAWAGQGWDTQYF
cdr3_nt: TGTGCCTGGGCAGGACAGGGTTGGGATACGCAGTATTTT

clone_size: NA
d_call: TRBD1
j_call: TRBJ1-2
v_call: TRBV13
cdr3_aa: CASSHRTGELNYGYTF
cdr3_nt: TGTGCCAGCAGCCATCGGACAGGGGAACTTAACTATGGCTACACCTTC

clone_size: NA
d_call: NA
j_call: TRBJ2-5
v_call: TRBV27
cdr3_aa: CASSPHRYQETQYF
cdr3_nt: TGTGCCAGCAGTCCCCACAGGTACCAAGAGACCCAGTACTTC

clone_size: NA
d_call: TRBD2
j_call: TRBJ2-2
v_call: TRBV27
cdr3_aa: CASSISLAGDVTGELFF
cdr3_nt: TGTGCCAGCAGTATATCTCTAGCGGGGGATGTCACCGGGGAGCTGTTTTTT

clone_size: NA
d_call: NA
j_call: TRBJ1-5
v_call: TRBV7-9
cdr3_aa: CASSLGQGLQPQHF
cdr3_nt: TGTGCCAGCAGCTTGGGCCAGGGGCTTCAGCCCCAGCATTTT

clone_size: NA
d_call: NA
j_call: TRBJ2-7
v_call: TRBV14
cdr3_aa: CASSHSYEQYF
cdr3_nt: TGTGCCAGCAGCCATTCCTACGAGCAGTACTTC

clone_size: NA
d_call: TRBD2
j_call: TRBJ2-2
v_call: TRBV27
cdr3_aa: CASSLWAGGTDAGELFF
cdr3_nt: TGTGCCAGCAGTCTTTGGGCGGGAGGGACCGACGCCGGGGAGCTGTTTTTT

clone_size: NA
d_call: TRBD2
j_call: TRBJ2-7
v_call: TRBV5-1
cdr3_aa: CASSLRFGGGHEQYF
cdr3_nt: TGCGCCAGCAGCTTGCGCTTCGGGGGAGGGCACGAGCAGTACTTC

clone_size: NA
d_call: NA
j_call: TRBJ2-2
v_call: TRBV27
cdr3_aa: CASSYLTLRGGTGELFF
cdr3_nt: TGTGCCAGCAGTTACCTCACACTTCGAGGTGGAACCGGGGAGCTGTTTTTT

clone_size: NA
d_call: NA
j_call: TRBJ2-5
v_call: TRBV19
cdr3_aa: CASSTYEETQYF
cdr3_nt: TGTGCCAGTAGTACTTACGAAGAGACCCAGTACTTC

clone_size: NA
d_call: NA
j_call: TRBJ2-7
v_call: TRBV11-2
cdr3_aa: CASSITSGEGVYEQYF
cdr3_nt: TGTGCCAGCAGCATCACGTCAGGGGAGGGGGTGTACGAGCAGTACTTC

clone_size: NA
d_call: TRBD1
j_call: TRBJ1-6
v_call: TRBV9
cdr3_aa: CASSATGVDGSPLHF
cdr3_nt: TGTGCCAGCAGCGCTACAGGGGTAGACGGTTCACCCCTCCACTTT

clone_size: NA
d_call: NA
j_call: TRBJ2-7
v_call: TRBV5-1
cdr3_aa: CASSLSMGGSYEQYF
cdr3_nt: TGCGCCAGCAGCTTGTCTATGGGCGGCTCCTACGAGCAGTACTTC

clone_size: NA
d_call: TRBD2
j_call: TRBJ2-1
v_call: TRBV11-2
cdr3_aa: CASSFGTTQFF
cdr3_nt: TGTGCCAGCAGCTTTGGGACTACTCAGTTCTTC

clone_size: NA
d_call: NA
j_call: TRBJ2-7
v_call: TRBV7-8
cdr3_aa: CASGRDPYEQYF
cdr3_nt: TGTGCCAGCGGGCGCGACCCCTACGAGCAGTACTTC

clone_size: NA
d_call: NA
j_call: TRBJ2-5
v_call: TRBV9
cdr3_aa: CASSVAGYGETQYF
cdr3_nt: TGTGCCAGCAGCGTAGCAGGCTATGGGGAGACCCAGTACTTC

clone_size: NA
d_call: NA
j_call: TRBJ1-1
v_call: TRBV5-1
cdr3_aa: CASSLIWNTEAFF
cdr3_nt: TGCGCCAGCAGCTTGATCTGGAACACTGAAGCTTTCTTT

clone_size: NA
d_call: NA
j_call: TRBJ2-1
v_call: TRBV5-4
cdr3_aa: CASGQSFGNEQFF
cdr3_nt: TGTGCCAGCGGACAGTCGTTTGGCAATGAGCAGTTCTTC

clone_size: NA
d_call: NA
j_call: TRBJ1-2
v_call: TRBV15
cdr3_aa: CATSPAGSEGYTF
cdr3_nt: TGTGCCACCAGCCCCGCGGGGTCTGAGGGCTACACCTTC

clone_size: NA
d_call: TRBD1
j_call: TRBJ1-3
v_call: TRBV5-4
cdr3_aa: CASSLPTGDRSGNTIYF
cdr3_nt: TGTGCCAGCAGCTTGCCTACAGGGGACCGCTCTGGAAACACCATATATTTT

clone_size: once
d_call: TRBD1
j_call: TRBJ2-7
v_call: TRBV13
cdr3_aa: CASSLGVTGEHEQYF
cdr3_nt: TGTGCCAGCAGCTTGGGGGTGACAGGGGAGCACGAGCAGTACTTC

clone_size: NA
d_call: NA
j_call: TRBJ1-2
v_call: TRBV7-9
cdr3_aa: CASSLAGGDSLFYGYTF
cdr3_nt: TGTGCCAGCAGCTTAGCCGGGGGGGACTCCCTCTTCTATGGCTACACCTTC

clone_size: NA
d_call: NA
j_call: TRBJ1-2
v_call: TRBV7-9
cdr3_aa: CASSPRVINVGGYTF
cdr3_nt: TGTGCCAGCAGTCCCCGGGTTATCAATGTGGGTGGCTACACCTTC

clone_size: NA
d_call: NA
j_call: TRBJ2-5
v_call: TRBV9
cdr3_aa: CASSVVAAGRETQYF
cdr3_nt: TGTGCCAGCAGCGTAGTAGCGGCCGGCAGGGAGACCCAGTACTTC

clone_size: NA
d_call: NA
j_call: TRBJ2-2
v_call: TRBV7-8
cdr3_aa: CASSEGPFDTGELFF
cdr3_nt: TGTGCCAGCAGCGAGGGACCATTTGACACCGGGGAGCTGTTTTTT

clone_size: NA
d_call: NA
j_call: TRBJ2-5
v_call: TRBV10-3
cdr3_aa: CAISETRGQETQYF
cdr3_nt: TGTGCCATCAGTGAAACCAGGGGTCAAGAGACCCAGTACTTC

clone_size: NA
d_call: NA
j_call: TRBJ2-3
v_call: TRBV5-4
cdr3_aa: CASSLGWGADTQYF
cdr3_nt: TGTGCCAGCAGCTTAGGGTGGGGGGCAGATACGCAGTATTTT

clone_size: NA
d_call: NA
j_call: TRBJ2-1
v_call: TRBV7-9
cdr3_aa: CASSLATLPGQVEQFF
cdr3_nt: TGTGCCAGCAGCTTAGCAACGTTACCGGGACAAGTAGAGCAGTTCTTC

clone_size: NA
d_call: NA
j_call: TRBJ2-3
v_call: TRBV18
cdr3_aa: CASSGLPWSTDTQYF
cdr3_nt: TGTGCCAGCTCAGGACTACCTTGGAGCACAGATACGCAGTATTTT

clone_size: NA
d_call: NA
j_call: TRBJ2-5
v_call: TRBV13
cdr3_aa: CASSLAPGQETQYF
cdr3_nt: TGTGCCAGCAGCTTAGCCCCAGGTCAAGAGACCCAGTACTTC

clone_size: once
d_call: TRBD1
j_call: TRBJ1-1
v_call: TRBV28
cdr3_aa: CASRTTGHTEAFF
cdr3_nt: TGTGCCAGCAGAACGACAGGGCACACTGAAGCTTTCTTT

clone_size: NA
d_call: NA
j_call: TRBJ1-6
v_call: TRBV6-5
cdr3_aa: CASSYSPGAVGSPLHF
cdr3_nt: TGTGCCAGCAGTTACAGCCCGGGGGCGGTAGGTTCACCCCTCCACTTT

clone_size: once
d_call: NA
j_call: TRBJ1-2
v_call: TRBV9
cdr3_aa: CASTQDSGNYGYTF
cdr3_nt: TGTGCCAGCACCCAAGACAGCGGAAACTATGGCTACACCTTC

clone_size: NA
d_call: TRBD1
j_call: TRBJ1-2
v_call: TRBV2
cdr3_aa: CASSKGTADNYGYTF
cdr3_nt: TGTGCCAGCAGTAAGGGGACAGCCGATAACTATGGCTACACCTTC

clone_size: NA
d_call: NA
j_call: TRBJ2-1
v_call: TRBV6-1
cdr3_aa: CASSENGPSGPYNEQFF
cdr3_nt: TGTGCCAGCAGTGAGAATGGACCGTCCGGCCCCTACAATGAGCAGTTCTTC

clone_size: NA
d_call: TRBD2
j_call: TRBJ2-7
v_call: TRBV7-2
cdr3_aa: CASSLAASGAYEQYF
cdr3_nt: TGTGCCAGCAGCTTAGCTGCTAGCGGAGCCTACGAGCAGTACTTC

clone_size: NA
d_call: NA
j_call: TRBJ1-1
v_call: TRBV13
cdr3_aa: CASSFWGSGTEAFF
cdr3_nt: TGTGCCAGCAGCTTTTGGGGGTCGGGCACTGAAGCTTTCTTT